What follows are 21 T cell receptor beta chains derived from one specimen sequenced in a study of cytotoxic CD8 clonotypes in ibrutinib-treated CLL. This table comes from immunoSEQ multiplex PCR, and its TCRdb copy is limited to in-frame clones, with some not included. The profile covers fewer than 400,000 clones, with about 61% appearing a single time and about 5.9% taken by the ten largest. Source: PBMCs, taken after 36 months of ibrutinib treatment. These receptors came from a human donor with chronic lymphocytic leukemia.

The chain joins TRBV7-9 to TRBJ1-2; 7 nucleotides line up with TRBD1. The CDR3 runs 13 residues. Germline V gene lookup returns CDR1 SEHNR and CDR2 FQNEAQ (reference sequence). V shed 5 bases and J 7 bases; nucleotides not matched to a gene: 7. The CDR3 DNA reads as TGTGCCAGCAGCAGCCGACAGGGATCTGGCTACACCTTC. Protein sequence: CASSSRQGSGYTF.

CDR3 residues: CASSEAWGRSSVQETQYF. The DNA for the CDR3 is TGTGCCAGCAGTGAAGCTTGGGGGCGAAGTTCGGTCCAAGAGACCCAGTACTTC. The chain couples TRBV6-1 to TRBJ2-5; a possible D gene is TRBD1 (6 bases). There are 18 residues in the CDR3. V lost 0 bases, J lost 1 base, and 18 bases lay in between. Germline values: CDR1 MNHNS, CDR2 SASEGT.

This clone was observed a few times. This chain joins TRBV2 and TRBJ1-2; TRBD1 might be the D (5 bases). The CDR3 covers 17 residues. V gave up 2 bases and J gave up 3 bases, with 19 bases separating them. Germline V gene lookup returns CDR1 SNHLY and CDR2 FYNNEI. CDR3 in amino acids: CASSETPRGGVDYGYTF. CDR3 nucleotides: TGTGCCAGCAGTGAAACCCCGCGAGGAGGGGTGGACTATGGCTACACCTTC.

V usage is TRBV7-9 and J usage is TRBJ2-7; TRBD1 is a possible D gene (6 bases). The germline V gene has CDR1 SEHNR and CDR2 FQNEAQ (reference sequence). This CDR3 contains 13 residues. The ends were cut back, 0 bases at V and 7 bases at J, with 10 bases in the middle. In DNA, the CDR3 is TGTGCCAGCAGCTTAGCCCCAGGGGTTGAGCAGTACTTC. Translated: CASSLAPGVEQYF.

The DNA of the CDR3 is TGCGCCAGCAGCCCTACTAGCGCCACATTGTACAATGAGCAGTTCTTC. The encoded protein is CASSPTSATLYNEQFF. V usage is TRBV5-1 and J usage is TRBJ2-1; 7 bases match TRBD2. The germline V gene has CDR1 SGHRS and CDR2 YFSETQ. The CDR3 is made up of 16 amino acids. Trimming took 4 bases from V and 4 from J; bases not matched to a gene: 11.

The rearrangement joins TRBV19 to TRBJ1-1; D is undetermined. This CDR3 is 11 amino acids long. The germline V gene has CDR1 LNHDA and CDR2 SQIVND (reference sequence). The V end lost 7 bases, the J end lost 1 base, and 4 bases lay between the germline ends. For the CDR3, the DNA is TGTGCCAGTACTTCGAACACTGAAGCTTTCTTT. Amino acid sequence: CASTSNTEAFF. Using reference TRBV19 and TRBJ1-1 for the parts outside the CDR3, the full variable domain is DGGITQSPKYLFRKEGQNVTLSCEQNLNHDAMYWYRQDPGQGLRLIYYSQIVNDFQKGDIAEGYSVSREKKESFPLTVTSAQKNPTAFYLCASTSNTEAFFGQGTRLTVV.

This chain connects TRBV28 to TRBJ1-2; D remains unclear. V shed 1 base and J shed 5 bases, with 5 bases lying between them. Germline V gene data show CDR1 as MDHEN and CDR2 as SYDVKM. This CDR3 spans 12 amino acids. This chain's CDR3 is CASSLSLYGYTF. The CDR3 DNA reads as TGTGCCAGCAGTTTATCCCTTTATGGCTACACCTTC.

The genes are TRBV6-1 and TRBJ1-4; D unclear. Deletions cut 1 base from V and 8 bases from J, with 8 bases between. This CDR3 is 13 amino acids long. The germline CDR1 and CDR2 sequences are MNHNS and SASEGT. CDR3 sequence: CASSEVSGEKLFF. Here the CDR3 DNA reads TGTGCCAGCAGTGAAGTTTCTGGGGAAAAACTGTTTTTT.

The CDR3 here is CATRQSVWADTQYF. The CDR3 bases are TGTGCCACCAGACAGAGTGTTTGGGCAGATACGCAGTATTTT. V is TRBV15 and J is TRBJ2-3; no definite D call. V lost 6 bases and J 4 bases, leaving 14 bases between the germline ends. CDR1 and CDR2 (germline): LNHNV, YYDKDF (reference sequence). The CDR3 contains 14 residues.

The J gene is TRBJ2-4, the V gene TRBV5-4, with 10 bases fitting TRBD1. Germline V gene sequence: CDR1 SGHNT, CDR2 YYREEE (reference sequence). V lost 4 bases, J lost 4 bases, and 5 bases stayed unmatched. The CDR3 has 15 residues. CDR3: CASSPDRGRKNIQYF. CDR3 bases: TGTGCCAGCAGCCCCGACAGGGGGCGAAAAAACATTCAGTACTTC.

The chain combines TRBV6-5 with TRBJ1-2; D uncertain. Germline lookup yields CDR1 MNHEY and CDR2 SVGAGI. The CDR3 has 13 residues. The V end lost 7 bases, the J end lost 0 bases, and 9 bases lay between the germline ends. DNA of the CDR3: TGTGCCAGCACAGCCGCCTCTAACTATGGCTACACCTTC. It translates to CASTAASNYGYTF.

The chain has TRBV29-1 and TRBJ2-5; 11 nucleotides agree with TRBD1. V lost 6 bases, J lost 3 bases, and 21 bases stayed unmatched. Germline assignment: CDR1 SQVTM and CDR2 ANQGSEA. CDR3 size: 19 residues. CDR3 coding DNA: TGCAGCGTCGCAGGCGGCAGTTTCCAAGGACAGGGGGCCGAAGAGACCCAGTACTTC. Translation: CSVAGGSFQGQGAEETQYF.

V and J are TRBV7-9 and TRBJ1-1; 7 nucleotides agree with TRBD1. CDR3 length: 16 amino acids. CDR1 and CDR2 (germline): SEHNR, FQNEAQ (reference sequence). V was pared by 5 bases and J by 1 base, with 10 bases of the junction left unmatched. CDR3 residues: CASSPTTGQSNTEAFF. As DNA, the CDR3 is TGTGCCAGCAGCCCAACGACGGGACAGTCGAACACTGAAGCTTTCTTT.

This chain uses TRBV10-3 with TRBJ2-2, with D maybe TRBD2 (6 bases). The CDR3 loop spans 16 amino acids. V lost 3 bases to trimming and J lost 7 bases, with 18 bases between them. Germline V lookup: CDR1 ENHRY, CDR2 SYGVKD. CDR3 in DNA: TGTGCCATCAGTGAAATTCCGGGAGTAGGACACGGGGAGCTGTTTTTT. Translated, it gives CAISEIPGVGHGELFF.

The CDR3 protein is CASGLVPPPQGARAGYTF. The CDR3 bases are TGTGCTAGTGGTTTGGTACCCCCCCCGCAGGGGGCGCGTGCCGGCTACACCTTC. J is TRBJ1-2 and V is TRBV12-5; 8 nucleotides match TRBD1. Germline V gene lookup returns CDR1 LGHNT and CDR2 FRNRAP. The CDR3 is 18 amino acids. After removal of 0 bases from V and 8 bases from J, the junction contained 17 bases not matched to a gene.

The CDR3 protein is CASSLEVMVSKEQFF. CDR3 coding DNA: TGTGCCAGCAGCTTAGAGGTTATGGTCAGTAAGGAGCAGTTCTTC. The rearrangement joins TRBV7-2 to TRBJ2-1; D remains ambiguous. The CDR3 runs to 15 residues. From germline, CDR1 is SGHTA and CDR2 FQGNSA. V was trimmed by 1 base and J by 10 bases, leaving 17 bases between them.

This chain uses TRBV11-2 with TRBJ2-5; possibly TRBD1 for D (6 bases). The V gene lost 1 base and the J gene lost 4 bases, with 7 bases spanning the gap. Looked up from germline, CDR1 is SGHAT and CDR2 is FQNNGV. The CDR3 spans 13 residues. The CDR3 region is CASSLARGETQYF. The CDR3 coding sequence is TGTGCCAGCAGCTTAGCCAGGGGAGAGACCCAGTACTTC.

This chain uses TRBV7-3 with TRBJ2-3, with 7 bases fitting TRBD1. Trimming removed 1 base from V and 1 base from J; junction bases left unmatched: 11. The CDR3 is made up of 18 amino acids. From germline, CDR1 is SGHTA and CDR2 FQGTGA. Here the CDR3 DNA reads TGTGCCAGCAGCTTAATTGGCGAGGGGGCCCTCGGCACAGATACGCAGTATTTT. Protein product: CASSLIGEGALGTDTQYF.

The V gene is TRBV15, the J gene TRBJ1-2; no firm D call. The CDR3 loop spans 15 amino acids. Trimming took 1 base from V and 0 from J, leaving 9 bases between them. The germline V gene encodes CDR1 LNHNV and CDR2 YYDKDF (reference sequence). The CDR3 bases are TGTGCCACCAGCAGAGGAGGGCAGCCTAACTATGGCTACACCTTC. It encodes CATSRGGQPNYGYTF. The complete variable domain, with remaining parts taken from reference TRBV15 and TRBJ1-2, reads DAMVIQNPRYQVTQFGKPVTLSCSQTLNHNVMYWYQQKSSQAPKLLFHYYDKDFNNEADTPDNFQSRRPNTSFCFLDIRSPGLGDTAMYLCATSRGGQPNYGYTFGSGTRLTVV.

The V and J genes are TRBV19 and TRBJ2-2, with TRBD1 matching over 11 bases. V shed 8 bases and J 6 bases; nucleotides not matched to a gene: 14. The germline gives CDR1 LNHDA, CDR2 SQIVND (reference sequence). The length of the CDR3 is 17 residues. CDR3 in amino acids: CASLVRPGQGVSGELFF. The CDR3 DNA reads TGTGCCAGTCTAGTACGCCCGGGACAGGGGGTATCCGGGGAGCTGTTTTTT.

The chain couples TRBV9 to TRBJ2-1; D is perhaps TRBD1 or TRBD2 (6 bases each). CDR3 length: 15 residues. Trimming shortened V by 0 bases and J by 4 bases, and 11 bases separated the two germline ends. Germline CDR1 SGDLS, CDR2 YYNGEE. This CDR3 reads CASSVEEGGYNEQFF. CDR3 DNA sequence: TGTGCCAGCAGCGTAGAGGAGGGGGGATACAATGAGCAGTTCTTC.